This TCR beta chain was obtained from a study of T-cell reconstitution after alpha-beta-depleted transplantation in children (dated by TCRdb to 2016 to 2017). A note on the overall study: Using TCR repertoire profiling, the study followed T-cell immune reconstitution in a quantitative way in children after TCRalphabeta/CD19-depleted allogeneic hematopoietic cell transplantation. Findings and caveats that apply to the study as a whole: Apparently early alphabetaT-cell count recovery about two months after transplant reportedly relied on only several hundred rapidly expanded clones derived from non-depleted graft cells. Hyperexpanded clone frequencies declined over subsequent months; after one year, T-cell counts and TCRbeta diversity were mostly attributed to newly produced T cells. In some patients, high TCRbeta diversity at day 60 was attributed to recipient T cells and intrathymic progenitors that had survived conditioning.

Library preparation used PCR. Sequencing relied on an Illumina HiSeq 2500. To normalize quantification of the TCRbeta repertoire, the TCR libraries were built with molecular barcoding that relied on unique molecular identifiers. In TCRdb, the public reads were trimmed at Q25 with fastp and aligned with MiXCR, with productive beta chains retained. Every entry covers one CDR3 protein and lists the most common genes and DNA from its rows. The sample table contains about 640,000 distinct CDR3 sequences; only one count was recorded for under 15% of them. The ten largest clones add up to 2% to 2.5% of the sample. The CDR1 and CDR2 encoded by the germline V gene (reference sequence) are DFQATT and SNEGSKA. A distance of 6 bases separates the germline ends of V and J, which lose 5 bases and 6 bases respectively. The CDR3 goes from the cysteine to the phenylalanine over 10 residues. Only the CDR3 part of the read is kept: 30 bases, read in frame from the first base.

According to the study, the label for this sample's treatment or condition signals: allogeneic hematopoietic cell transplantation with graft depleted of TCRalphabeta T cells and CD19 B cells. The children who served as transplant recipients had been given grafts of TCRalphabeta/CD19-depleted allogeneic hematopoietic cells. This clonotype was recorded a few times. Its binding antigen is unknown. Per-nucleotide qualities are absent, and no much larger clonotype sits a single base away. This material consisted of PBMCs, mostly from graft donor cells, taken 360 days after TCRalphabeta/CD19-depleted stem cell transplant. The clonotype originates from a male patient under 18 who had a stem cell transplant for acute myeloid leukemia, so the T cells may come from the graft donor. The receptor chain draws on TRBV20-1 and TRBJ2-3, with the D gene too uncertain to name. Here is the DNA: TGCAGTGCTGAAAGGGATACGCAGTATTTT. It is translated as CSAERDTQYF.